A single sample is the source of the 9 T cell receptor beta chains below, sequenced in a study of T cells expressing NK-cell markers. No DNA is given; TCRdb re-called the 5' RACE reads and lists each CDR3 protein once. Recorded for this sample: about 390,000 distinct CDR3 sequences. Input material: blood T cells: a sorted CD56 or NKG2C T cell subset, CD4+ or CD8+ T cells, or bulk PBMC T cells (not recorded which). The receptors here all came from a woman aged 45 to 65 in good health.

The CDR3 here is CASSLGMGTEAFF. The V gene is TRBV27, the J gene TRBJ1-1. The CDR3 consists of 13 residues. CDR1 and CDR2 from the germline V gene are MNHEY and SMNVEV (reference sequence).

The chain joins TRBV5-1 to TRBJ2-1; TCRdb picks TRBD2, but there is no DNA to check that call. CDR1 is SGHRS, CDR2 YFSETQ, per germline. The CDR3 has 16 residues. The CDR3 region is CASSPRLAGGDDEQFF. The full variable domain, completed using reference TRBV5-1 and TRBJ2-1, is KAGVTQTPRYLIKTRGQQVTLSCSPISGHRSVSWYQQTPGQGLQFLFEYFSETQRNKGNFPGRFSGRQFSNSRSEMNVSTLELGDSALYLCASSPRLAGGDDEQFFGPGTRLTVL.

The rearrangement links TRBV3-1 to TRBJ2-3. The length of the CDR3 is 15 residues. Germline CDR1 is LGHDT and CDR2 is YNNKEL (reference sequence). This CDR3 reads CASSQVSGFTDTQYF.

The chain uses TRBV7-7 and TRBJ2-5; without DNA, the TCRdb call of TRBD1 cannot be checked. The CDR3 length is 16 residues. Germline CDR1 is SSHAT and CDR2 is FNYEAQ (reference sequence). The CDR3 reads CASSLSSPGPQETQYF. Together with reference TRBV7-7 and TRBJ2-5, the CDR3 gives the full variable domain: GAGVSQSPRYKVTKRGQDVTLRCDPISSHATLYWYQQALGQGPEFLTYFNYEAQPDKSGLPSDRFSAERPEGSISTLTIQRTEQRDSAMYRCASSLSSPGPQETQYFGPGTRLLVL.

The rearrangement joins TRBV20-1 to TRBJ1-1. The CDR3 is 15 residues long. Per the germline V gene, CDR1 is DFQATT and CDR2 is SNEGSKA (reference sequence). The CDR3 sequence is CSARDFTFTNTEAFF.

The J gene is TRBJ1-1, the V gene TRBV9. There are 15 residues in the CDR3. CDR1 is SGDLS and CDR2 is YYNGEE in the germline V gene. CDR3 region: CASSVGSGLNTEAFF.

The chain uses TRBV2 and TRBJ2-3; the TCRdb call, TRBD2, lacks DNA for checking. Germline loops: CDR1 SNHLY, CDR2 FYNNEI. CDR3 length: 16 amino acids. The CDR3 loop is CASGGLAGAQTDTQYF. Based on the CDR3 plus reference TRBV2 and TRBJ2-3, the full variable domain is EPEVTQTPSHQVTQMGQEVILRCVPISNHLYFYWYRQILGQKVEFLVSFYNNEISEKSEIFDDQFSVERPDGSNFTLKIRSTKLEDSAMYFCASGGLAGAQTDTQYFGPGTRLTVL.

V is TRBV29-1 and J is TRBJ1-4; there is no DNA to check the TCRdb D call of TRBD1. CDR3 length: 15 residues. Per germline, CDR1 SQVTM and CDR2 ANQGSEA. CDR3 amino acids: CSVEVLLGQNEKLFF.

This chain joins TRBV25-1 and TRBJ2-7; TCRdb calls TRBD1, which cannot be checked without DNA. From germline, CDR1 is MGHDK and CDR2 SYGVNS. CDR3 size: 14 residues. The CDR3 sequence: CASGGQGPSYEQYF.